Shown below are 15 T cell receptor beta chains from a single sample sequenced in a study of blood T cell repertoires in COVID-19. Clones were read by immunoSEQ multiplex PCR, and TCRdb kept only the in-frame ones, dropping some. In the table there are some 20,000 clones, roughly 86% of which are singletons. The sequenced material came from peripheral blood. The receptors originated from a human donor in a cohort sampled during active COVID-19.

This CDR3 is CASSLEGQGRSYNSPLHF. CDR3 nucleotide sequence: TGTGCCAGCAGCTTAGAGGGCCAGGGGCGGTCCTATAATTCACCCCTCCACTTT. This chain links TRBV7-2 with TRBJ1-6; possible D gene TRBD1, 6 bases. CDR3 length: 18 amino acids. Germline V gene lookup returns CDR1 SGHTA and CDR2 FQGNSA. The germline V and J ends were trimmed by 1 base and 1 base, with 14 bases remaining between them.

CDR3 loop: CASSPGTQPSDTQYF. Here the CDR3 DNA reads TGTGCCAGCAGCCCCGGGACACAACCCTCAGATACGCAGTATTTT. The chain joins TRBV5-6 to TRBJ2-3; D might be TRBD1 (6 bases). The CDR3 sequence is 15 residues long. The V gene lost 4 bases and the J gene lost 4 bases, with 16 bases spanning the gap. Per the germline V gene, CDR1 is SGHDT and CDR2 is YYEEEE.

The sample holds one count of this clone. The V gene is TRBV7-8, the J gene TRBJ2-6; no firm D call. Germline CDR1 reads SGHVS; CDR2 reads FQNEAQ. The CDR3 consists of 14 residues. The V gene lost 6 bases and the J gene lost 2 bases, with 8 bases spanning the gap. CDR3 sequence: CASSRSTGANVLTF. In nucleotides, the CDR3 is TGTGCCAGCAGTAGGAGTACTGGGGCCAACGTCCTGACTTTC.

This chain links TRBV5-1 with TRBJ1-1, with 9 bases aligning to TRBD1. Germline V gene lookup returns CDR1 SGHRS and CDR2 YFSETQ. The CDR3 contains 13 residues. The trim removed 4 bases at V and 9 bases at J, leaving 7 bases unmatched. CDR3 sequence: CASSQQGTGKAFF. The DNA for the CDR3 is TGCGCCAGCAGCCAGCAAGGGACAGGGAAAGCTTTCTTT.

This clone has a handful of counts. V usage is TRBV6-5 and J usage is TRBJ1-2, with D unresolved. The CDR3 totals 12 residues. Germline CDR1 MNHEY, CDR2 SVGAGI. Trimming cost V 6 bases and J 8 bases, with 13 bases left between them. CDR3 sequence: CASSDAEEGYTF. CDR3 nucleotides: TGTGCCAGCAGCGACGCGGAGGAAGGCTACACCTTC.

DNA of the CDR3: TGTGCCAGTAGTATGCAGGGGGACGGAGGCTACGAGCAGTACTTC. Translating gives CASSMQGDGGYEQYF. The V gene is TRBV19, the J gene TRBJ2-7, with 7 bases fitting TRBD1. The CDR3 runs to 15 residues. Losses at the gene ends were 3 bases for V and 3 bases for J; bases not matched to a gene: 8. Germline V gives CDR1 LNHDA, CDR2 SQIVND (reference sequence). The variable domain in full, with the rest retrieved from reference TRBV19 and TRBJ2-7, is DGGITQSPKYLFRKEGQNVTLSCEQNLNHDAMYWYRQDPGQGLRLIYYSQIVNDFQKGDIAEGYSVSREKKESFPLTVTSAQKNPTAFYLCASSMQGDGGYEQYFGPGTRLTVT.

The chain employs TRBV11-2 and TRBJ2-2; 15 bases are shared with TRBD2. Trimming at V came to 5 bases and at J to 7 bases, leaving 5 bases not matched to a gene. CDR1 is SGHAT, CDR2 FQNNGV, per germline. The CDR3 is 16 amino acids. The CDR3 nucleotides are TGTGCCAGCAGCCCGGGACTAGCGGGGGGTATCGGGGAGCTGTTTTTT. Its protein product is CASSPGLAGGIGELFF. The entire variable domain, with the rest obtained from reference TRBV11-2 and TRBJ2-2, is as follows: EAGVAQSPRYKIIEKRQSVAFWCNPISGHATLYWYQQILGQGPKLLIQFQNNGVVDDSQLPKDRFSAERLKGVDSTLKIQPAKLEDSAVYLCASSPGLAGGIGELFFGEGSRLTVL.

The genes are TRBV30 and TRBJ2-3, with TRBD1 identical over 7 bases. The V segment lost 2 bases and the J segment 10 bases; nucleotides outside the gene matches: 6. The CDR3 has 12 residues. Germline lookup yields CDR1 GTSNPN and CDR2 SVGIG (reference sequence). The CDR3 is CAWSTDRVPQYF. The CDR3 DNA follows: TGTGCCTGGAGTACCGACAGGGTCCCGCAGTATTTT.

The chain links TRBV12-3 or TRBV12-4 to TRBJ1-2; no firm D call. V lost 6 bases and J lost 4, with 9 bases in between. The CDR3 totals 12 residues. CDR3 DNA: TGTGCCAGCAGCTTACTCGGCTATGGCTACACCTTC. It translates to CASSLLGYGYTF.

The CDR3 DNA is TGTGCAAGTCGCCGTATCGGGGATTCCGAGCAGTACTTC. It codes for CASRRIGDSEQYF. The rearrangement links TRBV12-2 to TRBJ2-7; no check of the table's D call, TRBD2, against the DNA was made. TRBV12-2 is deemed a pseudogene. There are 13 residues in the CDR3.

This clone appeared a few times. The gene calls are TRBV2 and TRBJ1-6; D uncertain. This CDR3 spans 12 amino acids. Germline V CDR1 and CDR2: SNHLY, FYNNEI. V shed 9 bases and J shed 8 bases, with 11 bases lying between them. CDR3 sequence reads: CASSGSDSPLHF. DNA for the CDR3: TGTGCCAGTTCAGGTTCGGATTCACCCCTCCACTTT.

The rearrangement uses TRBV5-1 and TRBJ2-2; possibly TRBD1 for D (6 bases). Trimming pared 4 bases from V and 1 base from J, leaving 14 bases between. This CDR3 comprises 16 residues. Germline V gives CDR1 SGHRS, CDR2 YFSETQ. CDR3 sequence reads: CASSITGTRNTGELFF. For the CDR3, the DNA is TGCGCCAGCAGCATCACCGGGACAAGGAACACCGGGGAGCTGTTTTTT.

DNA for the CDR3: TGTGCCATCAAGGACGGACTAAATGAAAAACTGTTTTTT. Residues: CAIKDGLNEKLFF. The gene calls are TRBV10-3 and TRBJ1-4; D remains unclear. Germline CDR1 reads ENHRY; CDR2 reads SYGVKD. V lost 7 bases, J lost 5 bases, and 11 bases lay in between. The CDR3 contains 13 residues.

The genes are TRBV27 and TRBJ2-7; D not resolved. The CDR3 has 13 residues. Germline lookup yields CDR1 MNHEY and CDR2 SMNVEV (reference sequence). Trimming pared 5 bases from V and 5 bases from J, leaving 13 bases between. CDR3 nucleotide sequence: TGTGCCAGCAGTCCCTCCTGGGCGAACGAGCAGTACTTC. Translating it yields CASSPSWANEQYF.

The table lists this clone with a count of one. The CDR3 protein is CASSPGQLPHEQYF. In DNA form, the CDR3 reads TGTGCCAGCAGTCCGGGACAGCTCCCCCACGAGCAGTACTTC. The V and J genes are TRBV6-4 and TRBJ2-7, with 7 bases lining up with TRBD1. Looked up from germline, CDR1 is MRHNA and CDR2 is SNTAGT. The ends lost 5 bases at V and 5 bases at J; junction bases unmatched: 9. This CDR3 comprises 14 residues.